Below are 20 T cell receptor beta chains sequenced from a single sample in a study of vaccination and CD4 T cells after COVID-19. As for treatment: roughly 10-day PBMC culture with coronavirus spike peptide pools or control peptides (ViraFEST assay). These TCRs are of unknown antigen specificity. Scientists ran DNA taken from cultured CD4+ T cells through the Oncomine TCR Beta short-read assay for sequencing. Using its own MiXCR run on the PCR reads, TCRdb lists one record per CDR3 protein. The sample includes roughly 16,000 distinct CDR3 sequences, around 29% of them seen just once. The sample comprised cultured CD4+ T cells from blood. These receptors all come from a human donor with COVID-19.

CDR3 sequence (DNA): TGTGCCAGCAGCTTGCCGGGGAGAACCTACAATGAGCAGTTCTTC. It specifies CASSLPGRTYNEQFF. The genes are TRBV11-3 and TRBJ2-1; tentatively, D is TRBD2 (5 bases). The V end was cut by 3 bases, the J end by 2 bases, with 11 bases between. This CDR3 contains 15 residues. The germline V gene has CDR1 SGHNT and CDR2 YENEEA.

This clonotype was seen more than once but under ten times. The CDR3, as DNA: TGTGCCAGCAGCTTAACAGCGGGGTCTGAGCAGTTCTTC. Protein: CASSLTAGSEQFF. The chain couples TRBV7-6 to TRBJ2-1, with 7 nucleotides matching TRBD2. CDR1 and CDR2 (germline): SGHVS, FNYEAQ. CDR3 length equals 13 residues. V gave up 2 bases and J gave up 9 bases; unmatched junction bases: 4.

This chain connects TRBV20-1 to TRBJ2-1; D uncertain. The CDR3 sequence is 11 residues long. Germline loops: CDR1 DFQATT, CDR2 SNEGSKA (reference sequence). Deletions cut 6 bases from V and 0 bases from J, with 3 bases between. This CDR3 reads CSASSYNEQFF. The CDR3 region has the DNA TGCAGTGCGAGCTCCTACAATGAGCAGTTCTTC.

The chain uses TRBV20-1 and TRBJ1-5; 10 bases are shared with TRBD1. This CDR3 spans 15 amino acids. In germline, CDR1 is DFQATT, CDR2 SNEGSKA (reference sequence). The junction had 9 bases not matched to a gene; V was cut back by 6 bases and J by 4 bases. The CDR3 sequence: CSALTGGAGNQPQHF. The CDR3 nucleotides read TGCAGTGCCTTGACAGGGGGCGCGGGAAATCAGCCCCAGCATTTT.

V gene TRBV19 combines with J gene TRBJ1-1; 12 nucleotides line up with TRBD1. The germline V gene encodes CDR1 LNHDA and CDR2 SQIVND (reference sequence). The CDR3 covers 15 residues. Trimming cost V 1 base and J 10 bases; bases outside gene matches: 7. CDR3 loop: CASSIVGTGGFTAFF. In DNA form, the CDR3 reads TGTGCCAGTAGTATAGTGGGGACAGGGGGCTTCACAGCTTTCTTT.

For the CDR3, the DNA is TGTGCCACCTTTCCGGGACAGGGTTTCGAAAATGGCTACACCTTC. Protein: CATFPGQGFENGYTF. The chain carries TRBV19 and TRBJ1-2, with 9 bases aligning to TRBD1. The CDR3 covers 15 residues. CDR1 is LNHDA and CDR2 is SQIVND in the germline V gene (reference sequence). The junction had 15 bases not matched to a gene; V was cut back by 10 bases and J by 6 bases.

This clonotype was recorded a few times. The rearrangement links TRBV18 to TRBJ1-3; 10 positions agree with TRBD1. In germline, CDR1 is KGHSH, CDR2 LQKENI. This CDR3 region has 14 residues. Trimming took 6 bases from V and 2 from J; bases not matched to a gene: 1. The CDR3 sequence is CASSGTGAGNTIYF. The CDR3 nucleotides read TGTGCCAGCTCTGGGACAGGGGCTGGAAACACCATATATTTT.

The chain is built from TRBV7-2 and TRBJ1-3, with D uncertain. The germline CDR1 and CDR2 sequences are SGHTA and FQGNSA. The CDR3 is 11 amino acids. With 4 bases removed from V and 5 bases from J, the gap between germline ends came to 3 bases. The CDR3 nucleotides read TGTGCCAGCAGCTCAAGAAACACCATATATTTT. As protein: CASSSRNTIYF.

The CDR3 loop is CASSSPYRGLRTGELFF. CDR3 bases: TGTGCCAGCAGTTCACCTTACAGGGGGCTAAGGACCGGGGAGCTGTTTTTT. This chain joins TRBV11-3 and TRBJ2-2, with 9 nucleotides matching TRBD1. CDR1 is SGHNT and CDR2 is YENEEA in the germline V gene. CDR3 length: 17 residues. The ends lost 6 bases at V and 5 bases at J; junction bases unmatched: 13.

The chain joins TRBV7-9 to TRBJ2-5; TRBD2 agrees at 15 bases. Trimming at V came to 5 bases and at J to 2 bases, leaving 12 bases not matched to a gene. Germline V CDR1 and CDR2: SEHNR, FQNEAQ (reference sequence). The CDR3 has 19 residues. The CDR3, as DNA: TGTGCCAGCAGCCCCCAAAAGGGACTAGCGGGGGGCCCGCAAGAGACCCAGTACTTC. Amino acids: CASSPQKGLAGGPQETQYF.

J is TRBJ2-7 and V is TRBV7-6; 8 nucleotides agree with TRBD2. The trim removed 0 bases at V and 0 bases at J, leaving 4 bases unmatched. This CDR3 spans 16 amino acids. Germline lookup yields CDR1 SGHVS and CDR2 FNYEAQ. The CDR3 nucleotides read TGTGCCAGCAGCTTAGCCGAGCGGGGGTTCTCCTACGAGCAGTACTTC. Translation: CASSLAERGFSYEQYF. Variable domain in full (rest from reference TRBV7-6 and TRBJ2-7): GAGVSQSPRYKVTKRGQDVALRCDPISGHVSLYWYRQALGQGPEFLTYFNYEAQQDKSGLPNDRFSAERPEGSISTLTIQRTEQRDSAMYRCASSLAERGFSYEQYFGPGTRLTVT.

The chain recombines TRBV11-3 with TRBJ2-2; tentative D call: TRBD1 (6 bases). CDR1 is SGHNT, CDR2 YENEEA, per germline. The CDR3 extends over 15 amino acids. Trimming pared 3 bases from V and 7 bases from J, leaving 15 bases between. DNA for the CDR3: TGTGCCAGCAGCTTGGGGGCTGGGGGAATCGGGGAGCTGTTTTTT. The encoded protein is CASSLGAGGIGELFF.

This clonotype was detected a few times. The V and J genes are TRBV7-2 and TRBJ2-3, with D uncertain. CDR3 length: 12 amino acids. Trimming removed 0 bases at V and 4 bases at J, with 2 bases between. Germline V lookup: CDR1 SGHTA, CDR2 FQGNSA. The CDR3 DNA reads TGTGCCAGCAGCTTAGCAGCAGATACGCAGTATTTT. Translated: CASSLAADTQYF.

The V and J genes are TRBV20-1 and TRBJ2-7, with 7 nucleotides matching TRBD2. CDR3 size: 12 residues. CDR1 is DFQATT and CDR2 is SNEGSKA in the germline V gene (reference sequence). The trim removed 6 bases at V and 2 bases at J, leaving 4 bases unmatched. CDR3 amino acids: CSAPSGPYEQYF. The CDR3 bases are TGCAGTGCGCCTAGCGGCCCCTACGAGCAGTACTTC.

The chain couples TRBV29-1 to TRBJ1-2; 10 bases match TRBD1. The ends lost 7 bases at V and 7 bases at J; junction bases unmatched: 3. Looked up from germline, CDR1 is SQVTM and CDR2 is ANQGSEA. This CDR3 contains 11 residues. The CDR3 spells CSAGTGVGYTF. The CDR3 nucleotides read TGCAGCGCCGGGACAGGGGTTGGCTACACCTTC.

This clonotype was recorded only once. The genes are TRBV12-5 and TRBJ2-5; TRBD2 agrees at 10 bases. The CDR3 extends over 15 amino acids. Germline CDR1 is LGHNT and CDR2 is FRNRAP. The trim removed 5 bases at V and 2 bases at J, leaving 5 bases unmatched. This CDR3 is CASGVPGLAQETQYF. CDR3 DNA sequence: TGTGCTAGTGGTGTGCCGGGACTAGCGCAAGAGACCCAGTACTTC.

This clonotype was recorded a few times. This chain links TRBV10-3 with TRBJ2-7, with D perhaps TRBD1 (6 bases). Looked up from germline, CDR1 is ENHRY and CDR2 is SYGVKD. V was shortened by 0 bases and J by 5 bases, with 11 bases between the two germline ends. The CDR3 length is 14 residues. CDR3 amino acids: CAISESAQGDEQYF. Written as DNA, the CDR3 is TGTGCCATCAGTGAGTCGGCACAGGGTGACGAGCAGTACTTC.

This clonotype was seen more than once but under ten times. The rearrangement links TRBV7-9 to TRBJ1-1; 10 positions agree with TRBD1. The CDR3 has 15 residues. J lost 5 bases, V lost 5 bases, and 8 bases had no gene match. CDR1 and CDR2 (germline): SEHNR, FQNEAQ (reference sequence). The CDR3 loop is CASSHRDRGGTEAFF. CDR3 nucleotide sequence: TGTGCCAGCAGCCACCGGGACAGGGGCGGGACTGAAGCTTTCTTT.

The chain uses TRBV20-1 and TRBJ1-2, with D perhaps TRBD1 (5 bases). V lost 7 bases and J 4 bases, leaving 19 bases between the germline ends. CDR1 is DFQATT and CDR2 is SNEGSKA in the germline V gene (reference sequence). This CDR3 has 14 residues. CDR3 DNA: TGCAGTGTTCCTCCGGGGGGGTTCAGCTATGGCTACACCTTC. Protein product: CSVPPGGFSYGYTF.

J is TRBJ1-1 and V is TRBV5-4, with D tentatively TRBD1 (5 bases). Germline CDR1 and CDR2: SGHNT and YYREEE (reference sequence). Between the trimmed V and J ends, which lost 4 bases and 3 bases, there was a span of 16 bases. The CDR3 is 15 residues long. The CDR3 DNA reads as TGTGCCAGCAGCAAAAAGACAGTCGGGGACACTGAAGCTTTCTTT. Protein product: CASSKKTVGDTEAFF.